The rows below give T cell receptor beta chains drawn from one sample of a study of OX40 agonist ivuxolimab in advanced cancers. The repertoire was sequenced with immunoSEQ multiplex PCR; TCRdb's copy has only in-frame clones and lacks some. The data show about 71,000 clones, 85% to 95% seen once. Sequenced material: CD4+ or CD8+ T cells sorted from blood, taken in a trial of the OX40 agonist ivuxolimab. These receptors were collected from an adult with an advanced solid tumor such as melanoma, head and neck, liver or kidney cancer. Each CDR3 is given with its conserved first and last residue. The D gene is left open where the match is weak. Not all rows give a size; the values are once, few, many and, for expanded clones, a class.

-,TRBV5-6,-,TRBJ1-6,CASSFVGGYNSPLHF,TGTGCCAGCAGCTTTGTAGGTGGATATAATTCACCCCTCCACTTT
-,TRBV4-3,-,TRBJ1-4,CASSQDGPYSATNEKLFF,TGCGCCAGCAGCCAAGACGGTCCGTACAGCGCAACTAATGAAAAACTGTTTTTT
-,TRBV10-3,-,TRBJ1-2,CAISEKGGYTF,TGTGCCATCAGTGAAAAGGGCGGCTACACCTTC
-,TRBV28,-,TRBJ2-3,CASSAYTDTQYF,TGTGCCAGCAGTGCCTACACAGATACGCAGTATTTT
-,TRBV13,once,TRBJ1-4,CASSLSPVGATNEKLFF,TGTGCCAGCAGCTTATCCCCGGTGGGGGCAACTAATGAAAAACTGTTTTTT
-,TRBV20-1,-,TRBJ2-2,CSASGGELFF,TGCAGTGCTAGCGGCGGGGAGCTGTTTTTT
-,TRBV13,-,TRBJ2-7,CASSPGGDRAYEQYF,TGTGCCAGCAGCCCAGGGGGGGACAGAGCCTACGAGCAGTACTTC
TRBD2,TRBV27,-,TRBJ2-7,CASSLGTRNEQYF,TGTGCCAGCAGTTTAGGGACTAGGAACGAGCAGTACTTC
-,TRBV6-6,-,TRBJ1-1,CASSYSAGLNTEAFF,TGTGCCAGCAGTTACTCGGCAGGACTAAACACTGAAGCTTTCTTT
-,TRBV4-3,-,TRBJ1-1,CASSQDTAPPEAFF,TGCGCCAGCAGCCAAGATACGGCCCCCCCTGAAGCTTTCTTT
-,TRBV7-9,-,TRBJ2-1,CASSLARGDLLNEQFF,TGTGCCAGCAGCTTAGCAAGGGGGGACCTCCTCAATGAGCAGTTCTTC
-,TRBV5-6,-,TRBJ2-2,CASSFGSGELFF,TGTGCCAGCAGCTTCGGGTCCGGGGAGCTGTTTTTT
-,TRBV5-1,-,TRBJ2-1,CASSLVSGRPTHNEQFF,TGCGCCAGCAGCTTGGTGAGTGGGAGGCCCACACACAATGAGCAGTTCTTC
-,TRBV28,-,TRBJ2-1,CASSFDVNEQFF,TGTGCCAGCAGTTTCGATGTCAATGAGCAGTTCTTC
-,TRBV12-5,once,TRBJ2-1,CASASTGRERNEQFF,TGTGCTAGTGCCTCCACCGGAAGAGAACGCAATGAGCAGTTCTTC
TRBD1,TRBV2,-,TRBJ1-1,CASTGGSNTEAFF,TGTGCCAGCACAGGGGGCTCCAACACTGAAGCTTTCTTT
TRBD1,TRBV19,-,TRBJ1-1,CASSSTRDSEAFF,TGTGCCAGTAGTTCCACTCGGGACAGTGAAGCTTTCTTT
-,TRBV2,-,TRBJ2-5,CARGQFQETQYF,TGTGCCAGGGGACAATTCCAAGAGACCCAGTACTTC
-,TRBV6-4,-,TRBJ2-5,CASSDGYRIQCSQETQYF,TGTGCCAGCAGTGACGGTTACAGGATACAGTGCTCTCAAGAGACCCAGTACTTC
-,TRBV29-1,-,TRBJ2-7,CSVEEGHGDEQYF,TGCAGCGTTGAAGAGGGCCATGGGGACGAGCAGTACTTC
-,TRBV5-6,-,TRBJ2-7,CASSFFIRPGQNYEQYF,TGTGCCAGCAGCTTTTTTATCCGCCCCGGACAGAACTACGAGCAGTACTTC
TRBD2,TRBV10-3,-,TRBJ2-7,CAIRGREGQEQYF,TGTGCCATCAGGGGGAGGGAGGGCCAAGAGCAGTACTTC
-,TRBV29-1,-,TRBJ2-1,CKADTSSYNEQFF,TGCAAAGCGGACACTAGCTCCTACAATGAGCAGTTCTTC
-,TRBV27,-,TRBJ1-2,CASSPGVTNYGYTF,TGTGCCAGCAGCCCTGGGGTCACTAACTATGGCTACACCTTC